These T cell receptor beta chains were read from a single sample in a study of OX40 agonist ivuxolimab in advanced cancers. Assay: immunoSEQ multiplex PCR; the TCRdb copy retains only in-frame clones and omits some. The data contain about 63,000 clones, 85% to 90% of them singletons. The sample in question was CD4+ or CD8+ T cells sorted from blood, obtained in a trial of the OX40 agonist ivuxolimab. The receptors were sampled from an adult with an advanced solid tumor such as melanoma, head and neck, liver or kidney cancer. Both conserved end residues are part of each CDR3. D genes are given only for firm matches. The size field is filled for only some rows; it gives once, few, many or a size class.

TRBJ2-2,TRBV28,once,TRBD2,CASSYYTSGGALGELFF,TGTGCCAGCAGTTACTATACTAGCGGGGGGGCCCTCGGGGAGCTGTTTTTT
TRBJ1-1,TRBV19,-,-,CASGTGGAWTEAFF,TGTGCCAGTGGAACCGGGGGTGCGTGGACTGAAGCTTTCTTT
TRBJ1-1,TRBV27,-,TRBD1,CASRPITGGDTEAFF,TGTGCCAGCAGACCAATTACAGGGGGCGACACTGAAGCTTTCTTT
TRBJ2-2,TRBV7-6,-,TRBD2,CASSSRLAGVGGELFF,TGTGCCAGCAGCTCGAGACTAGCGGGAGTTGGCGGGGAGCTGTTTTTT
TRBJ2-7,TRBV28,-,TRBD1,CASSVGQGYEQYF,TGTGCCAGCAGCGTTGGACAGGGGTACGAGCAGTACTTC
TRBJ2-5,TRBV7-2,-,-,CASSLSTQGWETQYF,TGTGCCAGCAGCTTATCGACACAGGGATGGGAGACCCAGTACTTC
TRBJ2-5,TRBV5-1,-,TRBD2,CASSSTSGEETQYF,TGCGCCAGCAGCTCCACTAGCGGGGAAGAGACCCAGTACTTC
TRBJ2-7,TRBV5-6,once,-,CASSFKDRLAYEQYF,TGTGCCAGCAGCTTTAAGGACCGATTAGCCTACGAGCAGTACTTC
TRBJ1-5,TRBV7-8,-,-,CASSLGNNQPQHF,TGTGCCAGCAGCTTGGGTAACAATCAGCCCCAGCATTTT
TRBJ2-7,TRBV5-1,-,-,CASSLNGQPAGEQYF,TGCGCCAGCAGCTTGAACGGACAGCCGGCGGGGGAGCAGTACTTC
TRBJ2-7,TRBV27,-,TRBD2,CASRPGGQMFYEQYF,TGTGCCAGCAGACCGGGGGGGCAAATGTTCTACGAGCAGTACTTC
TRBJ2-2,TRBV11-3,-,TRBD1,CASSPRTGTNTGELFF,TGTGCCAGCAGCCCTCGGACAGGAACGAACACCGGGGAGCTGTTTTTT
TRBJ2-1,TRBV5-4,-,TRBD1,CASSLGGTGGYNEQFF,TGTGCCAGCAGCTTGGGAGGGACAGGGGGTTACAATGAGCAGTTCTTC
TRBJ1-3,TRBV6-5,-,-,CASSYRTGSGNTIYF,TGTGCCAGCAGTTATCGTACCGGATCTGGAAACACCATATATTTT
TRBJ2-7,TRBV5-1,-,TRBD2,CASSPPSGSSYEQYF,TGCGCCAGCAGCCCTCCCAGCGGGAGCTCCTACGAGCAGTACTTC
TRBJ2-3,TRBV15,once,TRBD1,CATSSRRTGGTDTQYF,TGTGCCACCAGCAGCCGCAGGACAGGGGGCACAGATACGCAGTATTTT
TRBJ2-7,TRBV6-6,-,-,CASSYSQRQSTYEQYF,TGTGCCAGCAGTTACTCACAGCGGCAGTCCACCTACGAGCAGTACTTC
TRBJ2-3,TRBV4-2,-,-,CASSQDGIHSDTQYF,TGTGCCAGCAGCCAAGATGGTATCCATTCAGATACGCAGTATTTT
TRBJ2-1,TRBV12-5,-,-,CASGLGRGDYNEQFF,TGTGCTAGTGGTTTGGGTAGGGGGGACTACAATGAGCAGTTCTTC
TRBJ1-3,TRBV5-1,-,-,CASSSGDYISGNTIYF,TGCGCCAGCAGCTCGGGCGATTATATATCTGGAAACACCATATATTTT
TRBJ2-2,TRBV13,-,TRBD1,CASSLGIGTGGTGELFF,TGTGCCAGCAGCTTAGGCATCGGGACAGGGGGCACCGGGGAGCTGTTTTTT
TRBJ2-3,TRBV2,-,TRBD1,CASGQGGTDTQYF,TGTGCCAGCGGACAGGGGGGCACAGATACGCAGTATTTT
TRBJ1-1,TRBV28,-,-,CASSRRGPAFF,TGTGCCAGCAGTCGACGGGGACCGGCTTTCTTT
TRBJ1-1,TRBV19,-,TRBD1,CASMGQGRTEAFF,TGTGCCAGTATGGGACAGGGTCGCACTGAAGCTTTCTTT
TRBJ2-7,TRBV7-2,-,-,CASSYSGESEQYF,TGTGCCAGCAGCTACTCGGGCGAGAGCGAGCAGTACTTC
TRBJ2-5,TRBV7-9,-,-,CASSFPETQYF,TGTGCCAGCAGCTTCCCGGAGACCCAGTACTTC
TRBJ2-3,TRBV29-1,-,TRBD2,CSVEDRTSGTPTQYF,TGCAGCGTTGAAGATCGGACTAGCGGGACTCCAACGCAGTATTTT
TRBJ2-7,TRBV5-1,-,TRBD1,CASSSSGQGTDEQYF,TGCGCCAGCAGTTCGTCAGGACAGGGTACGGACGAGCAGTACTTC
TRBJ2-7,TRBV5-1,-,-,CASSARQDAYEQYF,TGCGCCAGCAGCGCCCGACAGGACGCCTACGAGCAGTACTTC
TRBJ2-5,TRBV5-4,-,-,CASRPGQGWETQYF,TGTGCCAGCAGACCCGGCCAGGGGTGGGAGACCCAGTACTTC
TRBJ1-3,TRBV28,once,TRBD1,CASNAPGQGHTIYF,TGTGCCAGCAACGCTCCGGGACAGGGACACACCATATATTTT
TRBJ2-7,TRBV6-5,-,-,CASSYSLQGFLREQYF,TGTGCCAGCAGTTACTCGCTACAGGGATTCCTCCGCGAGCAGTACTTC
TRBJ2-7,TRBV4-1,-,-,CASSQGGWGTGRSSYEQYF,TGCGCCAGCAGCCAAGGGGGGTGGGGCACAGGGCGTAGCTCCTACGAGCAGTACTTC
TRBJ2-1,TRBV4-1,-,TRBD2,CASSQDPPASGGYNEQFF,TGCGCCAGCAGCCAAGATCCTCCGGCTAGCGGGGGCTACAATGAGCAGTTCTTC
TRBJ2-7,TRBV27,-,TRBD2,CASSLLQTSGMYEQYF,TGTGCCAGCAGTTTACTCCAGACTAGCGGGATGTACGAGCAGTACTTC
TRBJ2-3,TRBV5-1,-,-,CASSFGLGGTDTQYF,TGCGCCAGCAGCTTCGGGTTAGGCGGCACAGATACGCAGTATTTT
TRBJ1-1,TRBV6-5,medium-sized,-,CASSYSSANTEAFF,TGTGCCAGCAGTTACTCGAGCGCGAACACTGAAGCTTTCTTT
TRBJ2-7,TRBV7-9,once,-,CASSLQTGSSYEQYF,TGTGCCAGCAGCTTACAGACCGGGAGCTCCTACGAGCAGTACTTC
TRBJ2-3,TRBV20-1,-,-,CSASLTDTQYF,TGCAGTGCTAGTCTCACAGATACGCAGTATTTT
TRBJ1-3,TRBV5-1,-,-,CASSPKVSGNTIYF,TGCGCCAGCAGCCCAAAGGTCTCTGGAAACACCATATATTTT